The entry that follows covers one T cell receptor (beta chain) sequence. Methods used by the authors: Reference gene primer amplification yielded estimated nucleated cell counts. The data were produced by immunoSEQ multiplex PCR, yet TCRdb's version contains in-frame clones alone and is incomplete. V and J calls and clone size are as listed in that table; D and trimming were resolved from the DNA. The sample has around 180,000 clones, approximately 91% seen once; the top ten hold roughly 2%. The source of the sample is a study of blood T cell repertoires in COVID-19. Study information: Researchers got acute and convalescent COVID-19 samples from the United States, Italy and Spain. The analysed material was cDNA or gDNA that came from T cells, B-cell-depleted T cells, or PBMCs.

J lost 2 bases, V lost 5 bases, and 5 bases had no gene match. There are 15 residues in the CDR3. Germline V gives CDR1 SGHTA, CDR2 FQGNSA. Sequenced: peripheral blood. The V and J genes are TRBV7-2 and TRBJ1-2; 10 bases fit TRBD1. The clonotype comes from a man in his 70s with active or convalescent COVID-19. Here the CDR3 DNA reads TGTGCCAGCAGCCCTAGGACAGGGGGAAACTATGGCTACACCTTC. Translation: CASSPRTGGNYGYTF.